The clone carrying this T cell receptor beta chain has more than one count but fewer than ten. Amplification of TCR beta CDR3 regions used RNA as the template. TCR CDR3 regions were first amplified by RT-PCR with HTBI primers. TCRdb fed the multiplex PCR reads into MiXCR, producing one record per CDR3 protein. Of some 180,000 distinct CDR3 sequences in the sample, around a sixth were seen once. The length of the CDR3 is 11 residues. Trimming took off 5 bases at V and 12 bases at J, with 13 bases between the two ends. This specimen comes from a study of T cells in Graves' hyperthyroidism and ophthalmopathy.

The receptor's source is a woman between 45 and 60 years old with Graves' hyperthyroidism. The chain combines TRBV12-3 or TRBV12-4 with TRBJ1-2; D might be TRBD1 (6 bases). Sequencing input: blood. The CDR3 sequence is CASSKQGYHTF. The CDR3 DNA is TGTGCCAGCAGTAAACAGGGATATCACACCTTC.